Listed below are T cell receptor beta chains from one sample, sequenced in a study of blood T cell repertoires in COVID-19. The method was immunoSEQ multiplex PCR; TCRdb's version includes in-frame clones alone and lacks a portion of them. This table holds roughly 380,000 clones, roughly nine tenths found once. The source material was PBMCs or T cells enriched from blood (not recorded which). These receptor sequences come from a woman younger than 45 who had recovered from COVID-19. The CDR3 runs from the conserved cysteine through the conserved F or W. Size is omitted from some rows. Given values are once, few, many or a class for expanded clones.

V gene	clone size	CDR3 protein
TRBV3-1/TRBV3-2	-	CASSQDYIGGGPTDTQYF
TRBV5-1	-	CASRGAGVDTQYF
TRBV7-8	-	CASSPGGERGTGELFF
TRBV5-4	-	CASSSKRAQETQYF
TRBV2	-	CASREKTSGKLEQYF
TRBV7-8	-	CASSLPGLATTGELFF
TRBV18	-	CASSPGTGDYSNQPQHF
TRBV13	-	CASSSGWSYNEQFF
TRBV19	few	CASSKSLRGTTEAFF
TRBV5-5	-	CASSSTGTEYNEQFF
TRBV3-1/TRBV3-2	-	CASSREVFGGTYEQYF
TRBV19	-	CASSRTGEGNTEAFF
TRBV2	-	CASSLGLAGAVTQYF
TRBV6-1	once	CASSEAWSHFTEAFF
TRBV5-4	-	CASSRGPRTSGGDRDEQFF
TRBV3-1/TRBV3-2	-	CASSQRGGNEDEQFF
TRBV5-1	-	CASSTGHNTGELFF
TRBV5-1	-	CASSSRGVSYNEQFF
TRBV11-2	once	CASSLDTQGPYGYTF
TRBV11-2	-	CASRPNRETGELFF
TRBV30	-	CAWIVGGGYGYTF
TRBV3-1/TRBV3-2	few	CASSPKTGGADTEAFF
TRBV19	once	CASSIDRDRFEAFF
TRBV19	-	CASSIDPTGKNTEAFF
TRBV12-5	-	CASGLVQGVNTEAFF
TRBV9	-	CASSVQGGGAGELFF
TRBV30	-	CASLIRNTIYF
TRBV14	-	CASSLGTGTMNTEAFF
TRBV5-1	-	CASSSPGQGRNEQFF
TRBV6-5	-	CASSYSRGQPQHF
TRBV3-1/TRBV3-2	-	CASSQVTSANEQFF
TRBV28	-	CASSSVRVGYF
TRBV7-9	-	CASSLGLAALSSYNEQFF
TRBV4-1	-	CASSQVGGLADLEQYF
TRBV12-5	few	CASGLSTGGGRYTF
TRBV10-2	-	CASRPAGPYNEQFF
TRBV2	-	CAQKGTRDNEQFF
TRBV5-4	few	CASTPGGEYNEQFF
TRBV28	-	CASRPDRGGYGYTF
TRBV27	-	CASSLGLAGSYNEQFF
TRBV2	-	CASTDSWGGNQPQHF
TRBV25-1	-	CASSDPMDRNPYEQYF
TRBV28	-	CASVSSQGGGYTF
TRBV6-2/TRBV6-3	-	CASSYSGEGYGYTF
TRBV29-1	-	CSVEASGSADTQYF
TRBV5-1	-	CASSLGTSGQETQYF
TRBV19	-	CASSILNTEAFF
TRBV7-2	once	CASSLIANYNEQFF
TRBV7-8	-	CASSPPRQPYGYTF
TRBV10-3	-	CAISDPQGNNEQFF
TRBV5-1	-	CASSFGSGGTEAFF
TRBV3-1/TRBV3-2	-	CASSLRGGANTEAFF
TRBV28	-	CASSLGGTIQETQYF
TRBV19	once	CASSSRTEDNSPLHF
TRBV18	-	CASSPGGSSYNEQFF
TRBV4-2	-	CASSHGLDRVAQFF
TRBV5-6	-	CASSFAGVEGKLFF
TRBV25-1	-	CASSAVNQPQHF
TRBV12-3/TRBV12-4	-	CASSYTSGGEQYF